These T cell receptor beta chains were read from a single sample in a study of blood T cell repertoires in COVID-19. TCRdb keeps only in-frame clones here, not all; method: immunoSEQ multiplex PCR. The sample includes more than 200,000 clones, around nine tenths of them seen just once. Sequenced: peripheral blood. The origin of the receptors is a woman in her forties who had recovered from COVID-19. Each CDR3 is given with its conserved first and last residue. The D gene is left open where the match is weak. Size is omitted from some rows. Given values are once, few, many or a class for expanded clones.

V gene	clone size	J gene	D gene	CDR3 protein	CDR3 DNA
TRBV15	-	TRBJ2-7	-	CATSRDPGGPYEQYF	TGTGCCACCAGCAGAGATCCGGGGGGCCCCTACGAGCAGTACTTC
TRBV18	once	TRBJ1-2	TRBD1	CAIGQGGEGYTF	TGTGCCATAGGACAGGGCGGAGAAGGCTACACCTTC
TRBV7-3	-	TRBJ2-5	TRBD1	CASSLTTGARETQYF	TGTGCCAGCAGCTTAACGACAGGGGCCCGGGAGACCCAGTACTTC
TRBV28	once	TRBJ2-1	-	CASITGFYNEQFF	TGTGCCAGTATAACGGGGTTCTACAATGAGCAGTTCTTC
TRBV5-4	-	TRBJ1-4	TRBD1	CASSPRTGDNEKLFF	TGTGCCAGCAGCCCCAGGACAGGGGATAATGAAAAACTGTTTTTT
TRBV27	-	TRBJ2-7	-	CASRQGIDHEQYF	TGTGCCAGCAGACAGGGTATAGACCACGAGCAGTACTTC
TRBV7-2	-	TRBJ2-5	TRBD2	CASKKRGPQIQETQYF	TGTGCCAGCAAGAAGCGGGGGCCCCAGATTCAAGAGACCCAGTACTTC
TRBV6-2/TRBV6-3	-	TRBJ1-2	TRBD1	CASSTQGEDYTF	TGTGCCAGCAGTACCCAGGGGGAGGACTACACCTTC
TRBV2	-	TRBJ2-1	TRBD1	CASSAQGSVSNEQFF	TGTGCCAGCAGTGCACAGGGGTCTGTAAGTAATGAGCAGTTCTTC
TRBV20-1	-	TRBJ1-1	-	CSAPGVTEAFF	TGCAGTGCTCCAGGGGTGACTGAAGCTTTCTTT
TRBV5-1	-	TRBJ2-7	TRBD1	CASSLDGTGHYEQYF	TGCGCCAGCAGCTTGGACGGGACAGGGCACTACGAGCAGTACTTC
TRBV6-6	-	TRBJ2-7	-	CASRIKTDLGGQYF	TGTGCCAGCAGAATAAAGACAGATTTGGGCGGGCAGTACTTC
TRBV4-2	few	TRBJ1-2	-	CASSRFHRENYGYTF	TGTGCCAGCAGCCGATTCCACAGGGAAAACTATGGCTACACCTTC